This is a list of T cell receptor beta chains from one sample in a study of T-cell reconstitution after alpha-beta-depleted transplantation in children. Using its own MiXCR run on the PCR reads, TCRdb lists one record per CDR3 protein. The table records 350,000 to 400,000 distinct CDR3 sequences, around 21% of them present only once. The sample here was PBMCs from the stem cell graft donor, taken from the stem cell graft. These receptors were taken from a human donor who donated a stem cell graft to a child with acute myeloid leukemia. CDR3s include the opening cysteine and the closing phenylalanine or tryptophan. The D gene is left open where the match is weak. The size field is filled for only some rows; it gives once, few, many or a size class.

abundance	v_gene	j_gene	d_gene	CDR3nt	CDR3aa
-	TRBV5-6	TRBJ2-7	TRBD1	TGTGCCAGCAGCTTAGTAACAGGGGCCTACGAGCAGTACTTC	CASSLVTGAYEQYF
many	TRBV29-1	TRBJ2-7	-	TGCAGCGTTGAGATTGCCTACGAGCAGTACTTC	CSVEIAYEQYF
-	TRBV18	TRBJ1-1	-	TGTGCCAGCTCACTCCAGGGCTCTGAAGCTTTCTTT	CASSLQGSEAFF
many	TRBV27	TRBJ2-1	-	TGTGCCAGCAGCCTCGAGGCGGGCACCTACAATGAGCAGTTCTTC	CASSLEAGTYNEQFF
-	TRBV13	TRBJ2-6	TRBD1	TGTGCCAGCAGCCGAGAGAGACAGGGCTCTGGGGCCAACGTCCTGACTTTC	CASSRERQGSGANVLTF
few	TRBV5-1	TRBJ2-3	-	TGCGCCAGCAGGCTGTCGTCAGATACGCAGTATTTT	CASRLSSDTQYF
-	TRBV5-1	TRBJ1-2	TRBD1	TGCGCCAGCAGTCCGGGACAGGGGCCTCGCTATGGCTACACCTTC	CASSPGQGPRYGYTF
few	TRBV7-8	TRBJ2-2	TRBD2	TGTGCCAGCAGCTCGGGACTAGCGGGGACGAACACCGGGGAGCTGTTTTTT	CASSSGLAGTNTGELFF
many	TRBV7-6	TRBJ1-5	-	TGTGCCAGCAGCCCTTCCTTTTTGGGCTTCAGCAATCAGCCCCAGCATTTT	CASSPSFLGFSNQPQHF
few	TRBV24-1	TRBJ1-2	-	TGTGCCACCAGTGACGTGACGAAATCGTCTGGCTACACCTTC	CATSDVTKSSGYTF
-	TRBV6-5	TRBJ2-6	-	TGTGCCAGCAGTTACTACGTCTTAGGTCCCTCACCTGGGGCCAACGTCCTGACTTTC	CASSYYVLGPSPGANVLTF
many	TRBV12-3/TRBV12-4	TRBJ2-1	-	TGTGCCAGCAGTTTGGCTCACAATGAGCAGTTCTTC	CASSLAHNEQFF
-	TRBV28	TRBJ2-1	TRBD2	TGTGCCAGCAGTTCAAGGACTAGCGGGATTATCTACAATGAGCAGTTCTTC	CASSSRTSGIIYNEQFF
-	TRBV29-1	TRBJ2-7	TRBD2	TGCAGCGTTGAAGATCCAAATAGCGGGAGCGATTACGAGCAGTACTTC	CSVEDPNSGSDYEQYF
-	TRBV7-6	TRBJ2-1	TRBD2	TGTGCCAGCAGCTTAATTGGGACTAGCCGGCGTGAGCAGTTCTTC	CASSLIGTSRREQFF
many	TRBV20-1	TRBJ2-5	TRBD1	TGCAGTGCTATAGTGGACAGGGGGCAAGAGACCCAGTACTTC	CSAIVDRGQETQYF
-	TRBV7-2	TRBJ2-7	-	TGTGCCAGCAGCCTCCCGGATAGCTCCTACGAGCAGTACTTC	CASSLPDSSYEQYF
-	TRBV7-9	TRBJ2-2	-	TGTGCCAGCAGCCCCGACGCGAACACCGGGGAGCTGTTTTTT	CASSPDANTGELFF
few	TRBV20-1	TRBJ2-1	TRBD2	TGCAGTGCTAGGACCCTAGCGGGAGGGTACTACAATGAGCAGTTCTTC	CSARTLAGGYYNEQFF
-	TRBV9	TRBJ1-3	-	TGTGCCAGCAGCGTAGTCCCACAGGGAAACACCATATATTTT	CASSVVPQGNTIYF
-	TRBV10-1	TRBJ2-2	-	TGCGCCAGCAGTGTCCACTCGAACACCGGGGAGCTGTTTTTT	CASSVHSNTGELFF
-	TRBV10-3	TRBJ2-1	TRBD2	TGTGCCACCCGGACTAGCGGGCATGAGCAGTTCTTC	CATRTSGHEQFF
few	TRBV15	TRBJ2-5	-	TGTGCCACCAGCAGTCCGACTAACAACCAAGAGACCCAGTACTTC	CATSSPTNNQETQYF
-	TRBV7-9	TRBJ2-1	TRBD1	TGTGCCAGCAGCTACCGGACAGGGGCGGGTGAGCAGTTCTTC	CASSYRTGAGEQFF
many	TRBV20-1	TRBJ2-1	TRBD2	TGCAGTGCTAGAGATCGGCTAGCGGGGGCCTACAATGAGCAGTTCTTC	CSARDRLAGAYNEQFF
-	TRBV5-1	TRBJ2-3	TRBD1	TGCGCCAGCAGCTGGACAGGAATCACAGATACGCAGTATTTT	CASSWTGITDTQYF
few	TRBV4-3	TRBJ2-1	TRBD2	TGCGCCGGCAGCCCGACTGTAGCGGGAGCCCTTAATGAGCAGTTCTTC	CAGSPTVAGALNEQFF
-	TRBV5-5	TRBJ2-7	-	TGTGCCAGCGCCGGAGCGTTCCACGAGCAGTACTTC	CASAGAFHEQYF
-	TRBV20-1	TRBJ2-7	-	TGCAGTGCTAGAGTCCCTCTCGCGTACGAGCAGTACTTC	CSARVPLAYEQYF
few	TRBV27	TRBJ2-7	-	TGTGCCAGCAGTATCATGCCAGGGTCCTCCTACGAGCAGTACTTC	CASSIMPGSSYEQYF
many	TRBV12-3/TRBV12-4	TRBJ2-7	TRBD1	TGTGCCAGCAGTTTAGGGACAGGGGTCGTTGGCGAGCAGTACTTC	CASSLGTGVVGEQYF
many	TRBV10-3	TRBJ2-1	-	TGTGCCATCGGTCTAGCAGACAACAATGAGCAGTTCTTC	CAIGLADNNEQFF
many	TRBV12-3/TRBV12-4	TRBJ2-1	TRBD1	TGTGCCAGCAGTTTTGGTTCCGGGACAGGGGCGGACAATGAGCAGTTCTTC	CASSFGSGTGADNEQFF
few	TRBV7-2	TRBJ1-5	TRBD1	TGTGCCAGCAGCTCGACAGGGTTAACGGGCAATCAGCCCCAGCATTTT	CASSSTGLTGNQPQHF
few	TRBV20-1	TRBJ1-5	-	TGCAGTGCTTTGGACAGTTATGACAATCAGCCCCAGCATTTT	CSALDSYDNQPQHF
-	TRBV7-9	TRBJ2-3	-	TGTGCCAGCAGCCCCCATGGGACGGGAACAGATACGCAGTATTTT	CASSPHGTGTDTQYF
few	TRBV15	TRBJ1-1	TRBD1	TGTGCCACCAGCAGAGGGGACAGACCAGAAGCTTTCTTT	CATSRGDRPEAFF
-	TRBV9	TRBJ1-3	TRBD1	TGTGCCAGCAGCGTAGAGACAGGGGAAAGTCCTGCTGGAAACACCATATATTTT	CASSVETGESPAGNTIYF
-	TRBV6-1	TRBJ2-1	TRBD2	TGTGCCAGCAGTGATAGAGCGGGGAGCTCCTACAATGAGCAGTTCTTC	CASSDRAGSSYNEQFF
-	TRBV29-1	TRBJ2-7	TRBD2	TGCAGCGTGACTGGACTAGCGGGGACCTACGAGCAGTACTTC	CSVTGLAGTYEQYF
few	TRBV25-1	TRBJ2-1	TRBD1	TGTGCCAGCCGGGACAGGGGGGTATACAATGAGCAGTTCTTC	CASRDRGVYNEQFF
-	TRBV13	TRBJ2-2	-	TGTGCCAGCAGCTTATACAACACCGGGGAGCTGTTTTTT	CASSLYNTGELFF
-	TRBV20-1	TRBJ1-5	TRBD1	TGCAGTGCATTAACAGGACAGGGCTTGAGCAATCAGCCCCAGCATTTT	CSALTGQGLSNQPQHF
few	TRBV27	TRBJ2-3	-	TGTGCCAGCAGTTTATGGTCCCCGACTTACACAGATACGCAGTATTTT	CASSLWSPTYTDTQYF
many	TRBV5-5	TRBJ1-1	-	TGTGCCAGCAGCTTGGGAACAGGCCTCATGAACACTGAAGCTTTCTTT	CASSLGTGLMNTEAFF
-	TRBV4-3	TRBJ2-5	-	TGCGCCAGCAGCCAAGACCTCCTGCGTGGAGAGACCCAGTACTTC	CASSQDLLRGETQYF
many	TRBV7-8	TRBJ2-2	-	TGTGCCAGCAGCTTAGGGGGGCCAACACGATTCACCGGGGAGCTGTTTTTT	CASSLGGPTRFTGELFF
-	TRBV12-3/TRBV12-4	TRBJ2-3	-	TGTGCCAGCAGTTTACCGGGGGTCGGGCAGTATTTT	CASSLPGVGQYF
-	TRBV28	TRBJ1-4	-	TGTGCCAGCTTAGGGAAAACAACTAATGAAAAACTGTTTTTT	CASLGKTTNEKLFF
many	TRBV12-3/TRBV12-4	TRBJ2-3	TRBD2	TGTGCCAGCAGTTCCAATTCGGGAGGGGGCACAGATACGCAGTATTTT	CASSSNSGGGTDTQYF
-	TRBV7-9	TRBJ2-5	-	TGTGCCAGCACCCCCGTAGTTCGGTCCCAAGAGACCCAGTACTTC	CASTPVVRSQETQYF
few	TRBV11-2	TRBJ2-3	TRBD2	TGTGCCAGCAGCCATGGGACTAGCGGGAGGACAGATACGCAGTATTTT	CASSHGTSGRTDTQYF
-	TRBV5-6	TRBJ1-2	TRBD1	TGTGCCAGCAGCTTGGCCCGGGACAGGGGAAGTGGCTACACCTTC	CASSLARDRGSGYTF